Shown below are 30 T cell receptor beta chains from a single sample sequenced in a study of PD-1 blockade in classical Hodgkin lymphoma. The time point: cycle 4 day 1 (C4D1), after more than five weeks of nivolumab. Relapses following autologous stem cell transplantation were seen in all patients, with brentuximab vedotin exposure varying. Some clones are missing from TCRdb's copy, which holds only in-frame ones; the method was immunoSEQ multiplex PCR. Of roughly 49,000 clones listed, 85% to 90% are singletons. Sequencing used peripheral blood mononuclear cells (PBMCs), obtained before the fourth cycle of nivolumab. Every receptor here comes from a human donor with classical Hodgkin lymphoma.

The chain is built from TRBV6-6 and TRBJ2-7, with TRBD2 identical over 9 bases. The V gene's germline CDR1 is MNHNY and CDR2 SVGAGI (reference sequence). The CDR3 sequence is 14 residues long. With V trimmed by 7 bases and J by 5 bases, 9 bases remained unmatched. The CDR3 reads CASTGSREGNEQYF. CDR3 DNA sequence: TGTGCCAGCACGGGATCGCGGGAGGGGAACGAGCAGTACTTC.

This sequence joins TRBV25-1 and TRBJ1-4, with unresolved D. Germline loops: CDR1 MGHDK, CDR2 SYGVNS. V shed 6 bases and J shed 8 bases, with 7 bases lying between them. The length of the CDR3 is 11 residues. The CDR3: CASRFGEKLFF. The CDR3 DNA reads as TGTGCCAGCAGATTCGGGGAAAAACTGTTTTTT.

This clone came up a few times. The V and J genes are TRBV2 and TRBJ2-1; 10 bases match TRBD2. V trimming: 6 bases; J trimming: 9 bases; junction bases outside the gene matches: 17. The CDR3 consists of 17 residues. Germline-derived CDR1 and CDR2 are SNHLY and FYNNEI. The chain's CDR3 is CASSPLSGLALKVEQFF. The CDR3 nucleotides are TGTGCCAGCAGCCCCCTCTCGGGACTAGCGCTAAAAGTTGAGCAGTTCTTC.

This clone is medium-sized within its sample. This chain links TRBV4-2 with TRBJ1-5; no firm D call. V gave up 1 base and J gave up 12 bases, with 13 bases separating them. The CDR3 consists of 13 residues. Germline CDR1 and CDR2: LGHNA and YNFKEQ. DNA of the CDR3: TGTGCCAGCAGCCAAGTGGGTATGAGGAGCCAGCATTTT. Its protein is CASSQVGMRSQHF.

V gene TRBV10-1 combines with J gene TRBJ2-2, with 10 bases fitting TRBD2. Unmatched junction bases numbered 11, after V lost 4 bases and J lost 6 bases. The germline CDR1 and CDR2 sequences are WNHNN and SYGVQD (reference sequence). The CDR3 loop spans 17 amino acids. CDR3 region: CASSALASGSGSGELFF. The CDR3 DNA sequence: TGCGCCAGCAGTGCCCTAGCTAGCGGGAGTGGTTCCGGGGAGCTGTTTTTT.

V and J are TRBV19 and TRBJ1-5, with unresolved D. V lost 5 bases and J 5 bases, leaving 7 bases between the germline ends. This CDR3 comprises 12 residues. Germline V gene lookup returns CDR1 LNHDA and CDR2 SQIVND (reference sequence). The CDR3 sequence is CASSVPYQPQHF. DNA for the CDR3: TGTGCCAGTAGTGTTCCGTATCAGCCCCAGCATTTT.

Here the CDR3 DNA reads TGTGCCAGTAGTATCAGGATAACCTACGAGCAGTACTTC. This translates into CASSIRITYEQYF. The chain carries TRBV19 and TRBJ2-7, with no clear D. This CDR3 contains 13 residues. Per germline, CDR1 LNHDA and CDR2 SQIVND (reference sequence). Deletions cut 3 bases from V and 2 bases from J, with 8 bases between.

The rearrangement uses TRBV13 and TRBJ2-1, with D unclear. The CDR3 loop spans 14 amino acids. Trimming took off 0 bases at V and 0 bases at J, with 3 bases between the two ends. The germline gives CDR1 PRHDT, CDR2 FYEKMQ (reference sequence). CDR3 amino acids: CASSLGGSYNEQFF. As DNA, the CDR3 is TGTGCCAGCAGCTTAGGGGGCTCCTACAATGAGCAGTTCTTC.

The rearrangement uses TRBV6-5 and TRBJ1-5, with a possible D match to TRBD1 (5 bases). The germline CDR1 and CDR2 sequences are MNHEY and SVGAGI. This CDR3 has 15 residues. V was shortened by 6 bases and J by 0 bases, with 12 bases between the two germline ends. The CDR3 loop reads CASSRQKFSNQPQHF. DNA of the CDR3: TGTGCCAGCAGCCGACAGAAATTTAGCAATCAGCCCCAGCATTTT.

The table lists this clone with a few counts. V is TRBV19 and J is TRBJ1-2, with 9 bases lining up with TRBD1. From germline, CDR1 is LNHDA and CDR2 SQIVND (reference sequence). This CDR3 is built from 15 residues. Trimming removed 5 bases from V and 4 bases from J; junction bases left unmatched: 8. The CDR3 region is CASSAGTGSLYGYTF. The CDR3 DNA sequence: TGTGCCAGTAGTGCCGGGACAGGGAGCCTCTATGGCTACACCTTC.

The chain uses TRBV28 and TRBJ2-3; D is ambiguous. CDR1 and CDR2 from the germline V gene are MDHEN and SYDVKM. CDR3 length equals 12 residues. Trimming stripped 6 bases from V and 4 bases from J, with 8 bases between. This CDR3 reads CASSVRPDTQYF. The DNA for the CDR3 is TGTGCCAGCAGCGTAAGACCAGATACGCAGTATTTT.

J is TRBJ1-4 and V is TRBV28; D perhaps matches TRBD1 (5 bases). This CDR3 comprises 13 residues. V was clipped by 8 bases and J by 3 bases, with 10 bases between them. Germline loops: CDR1 MDHEN, CDR2 SYDVKM. The CDR3 protein is CASVQAPNEKLFF. DNA of the CDR3: TGTGCCAGCGTACAGGCTCCTAATGAAAAACTGTTTTTT.

The count of this clone is one. The V and J genes are TRBV5-6 and TRBJ2-3, with 9 bases fitting TRBD1. V lost 5 bases to trimming and J lost 5 bases; unmatched junction nucleotides: 9. Per germline, CDR1 SGHDT and CDR2 YYEEEE. This CDR3 comprises 15 residues. The CDR3 bases are TGTGCCAGCAGTTCCCCGGGACAGGGTTTAGATACGCAGTATTTT. Its translation is CASSSPGQGLDTQYF.

This clone showed up just once. The CDR3 protein is CASSLWHGNYEQYF. The CDR3 nucleotides read TGTGCCAGCAGCTTATGGCACGGAAACTACGAGCAGTACTTC. The chain recombines TRBV7-6 with TRBJ2-7; no clear D. Deletions cut 2 bases from V and 3 bases from J, with 11 bases between. CDR3 length: 14 residues. The V gene's germline CDR1 is SGHVS and CDR2 FNYEAQ.

This clone has only one observation. This chain uses TRBV6-5 with TRBJ2-7; 8 bases line up with TRBD1. This CDR3 has 14 residues. V dropped 3 bases and J dropped 8; count of bases not matched to a gene: 9. Germline CDR1 and CDR2: MNHEY and SVGAGI. CDR3 protein: CASSYKAGGMKQYF. CDR3 sequence (DNA): TGTGCCAGCAGTTATAAGGCAGGGGGCATGAAGCAGTACTTC.

The rearrangement uses TRBV5-1 and TRBJ1-3, with D maybe TRBD1 (6 bases). The germline V gene encodes CDR1 SGHRS and CDR2 YFSETQ. Trimming shortened V by 2 bases and J by 4 bases, and 7 bases separated the two germline ends. The CDR3 has 13 amino acids. CDR3 in amino acids: CASSLGGGNTIYF. For the CDR3, the DNA is TGCGCCAGCAGCTTAGGGGGAGGAAACACCATATATTTT.

The V and J genes are TRBV2 and TRBJ2-7; possibly TRBD2 for D (5 bases). This CDR3 has 12 amino acids. Germline CDR1 is SNHLY and CDR2 is FYNNEI. Between the trimmed V and J ends, which lost 4 bases and 3 bases, there was a span of 7 bases. CDR3 sequence: CASSAGFYEQYF. CDR3 bases: TGTGCCAGCAGTGCGGGGTTCTACGAGCAGTACTTC.

Remarks on this clone: The junction departs from germline at one end; a sequencing error may be responsible. Other DNA sequences in the same sample also yield this CDR3. The V and J genes are TRBV7-2 and TRBJ2-2, with D possibly being TRBD2 (7 bases). The CDR3 consists of 16 residues. Germline CDR1 is SGHTA and CDR2 is FQGNSA. This CDR3 is CASRRGGTADTGELFF. CDR3 coding DNA: TGCGCCAGCAGGAGGGGGGGCACAGCTGACACCGGGGAGCTGTTTTTT.

The chain has TRBV7-6 and TRBJ1-3; D unclear. Germline CDR1 and CDR2: SGHVS and FNYEAQ. V lost 1 base and J 0 bases, leaving 10 bases between the germline ends. The length of the CDR3 is 16 residues. CDR3 in amino acids: CASSLGGASSGNTIYF. The CDR3 DNA reads TGTGCCAGCAGCTTAGGAGGTGCGTCCTCTGGAAACACCATATATTTT.

This clone was observed a single time. The V call is TRBV28, the J call TRBJ2-5; tentatively, D is TRBD1 or TRBD2 (5 bases each). Germline V CDR1 and CDR2: MDHEN, SYDVKM. With 5 bases removed from V and 4 bases from J, the gap between germline ends came to 11 bases. The CDR3 loop spans 13 amino acids. The CDR3 here is CASSRLGGETQYF. The CDR3 DNA reads TGTGCCAGCAGTCGACTTGGGGGAGAGACCCAGTACTTC.

V is TRBV6-5 and J is TRBJ1-1; D unresolved. The V gene lost 2 bases and the J gene lost 11 bases, with 9 bases spanning the gap. Germline V gives CDR1 MNHEY, CDR2 SVGAGI. The CDR3 has 11 amino acids. The CDR3 region is CASSYTGMAFF. CDR3 coding DNA: TGTGCCAGCAGTTACACGGGTATGGCTTTCTTT.

The sample holds one count of this clone. The gene calls are TRBV15 and TRBJ2-7; no firm D call. CDR1 is LNHNV and CDR2 is YYDKDF in the germline V gene (reference sequence). V was trimmed by 6 bases and J by 1 base, leaving 7 bases between them. The CDR3 has 12 residues. The CDR3 is CATSRNSYEQYF. The CDR3 nucleotides read TGTGCCACCAGTCGAAATTCCTACGAGCAGTACTTC. Together with reference TRBV15 and TRBJ2-7, the CDR3 gives the full variable domain: DAMVIQNPRYQVTQFGKPVTLSCSQTLNHNVMYWYQQKSSQAPKLLFHYYDKDFNNEADTPDNFQSRRPNTSFCFLDIRSPGLGDTAMYLCATSRNSYEQYFGPGTRLTVT.

The chain combines TRBV6-9 with TRBJ2-7; D remains unclear. V shed 4 bases and J shed 6 bases, with 13 bases lying between them. Germline CDR1 is MNHGY and CDR2 is SVAAGI. The CDR3 has 13 residues. The CDR3: CASSLGGVGEQYF. The CDR3 nucleotides read TGTGCCAGCAGTTTGGGTGGAGTTGGCGAGCAGTACTTC.

V is TRBV9 and J is TRBJ1-2, with D possibly TRBD1 on 5 matching bases. V lost 2 bases, J lost 4 bases, and 15 bases lay in between. Germline lookup yields CDR1 SGDLS and CDR2 YYNGEE. The CDR3 length is 15 residues. For the CDR3, the DNA is TGTGCCAGCAGCGTCTCGCCGGGACCGACCTATGGCTACACCTTC. Encoded protein: CASSVSPGPTYGYTF.

This clone was seen a handful of times. The chain links TRBV4-1 to TRBJ2-7, with 11 bases fitting TRBD2. CDR3 length: 15 amino acids. J was trimmed by 6 bases and V by 5 bases; bases with no gene match: 9. CDR1 is MGHRA and CDR2 is YSYEKL in the germline V gene. As DNA, the CDR3 is TGCGCCAGCAGCGTCATAGCGGGAGGGATGCCCGAGCAGTACTTC. As protein: CASSVIAGGMPEQYF.

This chain links TRBV5-6 with TRBJ1-6; 8 nucleotides line up with TRBD1. With 0 bases clipped from V and 7 bases from J, the junction kept 3 bases outside the gene matches. Germline V lookup: CDR1 SGHDT, CDR2 YYEEEE. This CDR3 has 15 amino acids. The CDR3 loop is CASSLGQGLNSPLHF. CDR3 nucleotide sequence: TGTGCCAGCAGCTTGGGACAGGGGCTAAATTCACCCCTCCACTTT.

The chain combines TRBV9 with TRBJ2-5, with 9 nucleotides matching TRBD1. The CDR3 loop spans 15 amino acids. Germline values: CDR1 SGDLS, CDR2 YYNGEE. J gave up 5 bases and V 4 bases, and 9 bases lay outside the gene matches. The CDR3 sequence is CASSIRDREVETQYF. The CDR3 nucleotides read TGTGCCAGCAGCATACGGGACAGGGAGGTCGAGACCCAGTACTTC.

V is TRBV7-9 and J is TRBJ2-5, with TRBD2 as a possible D gene (6 bases). The CDR3 consists of 17 residues. Germline assignment: CDR1 SEHNR and CDR2 FQNEAQ (reference sequence). V dropped 5 bases and J dropped 1 base, with 20 bases sitting between them. The CDR3 reads CASSRSSVPSGQETQYF. CDR3 DNA sequence: TGTGCCAGCAGCCGATCTAGCGTCCCATCGGGCCAAGAGACCCAGTACTTC.

The rearrangement links TRBV5-1 to TRBJ1-6; TRBD1 matches 9 bases. The CDR3 extends over 14 amino acids. Trimming removed 5 bases from V and 9 bases from J; junction bases left unmatched: 6. Germline loops: CDR1 SGHRS, CDR2 YFSETQ. CDR3 in amino acids: CASRQGASGSPLHF. CDR3 sequence (DNA): TGCGCCAGCAGACAGGGGGCGTCGGGTTCACCCCTCCACTTT.

The J gene is TRBJ1-4, the V gene TRBV18; 7 bases match TRBD1. Per germline, CDR1 KGHSH and CDR2 LQKENI. This CDR3 is built from 18 residues. J was trimmed by 7 bases and V by 9 bases; bases with no gene match: 23. In DNA form, the CDR3 reads TGTGCCAGTTTCGGAAGGACAGGACTAACGGGAGTAGGTGAAAAACTGTTTTTT. It yields the protein CASFGRTGLTGVGEKLFF.